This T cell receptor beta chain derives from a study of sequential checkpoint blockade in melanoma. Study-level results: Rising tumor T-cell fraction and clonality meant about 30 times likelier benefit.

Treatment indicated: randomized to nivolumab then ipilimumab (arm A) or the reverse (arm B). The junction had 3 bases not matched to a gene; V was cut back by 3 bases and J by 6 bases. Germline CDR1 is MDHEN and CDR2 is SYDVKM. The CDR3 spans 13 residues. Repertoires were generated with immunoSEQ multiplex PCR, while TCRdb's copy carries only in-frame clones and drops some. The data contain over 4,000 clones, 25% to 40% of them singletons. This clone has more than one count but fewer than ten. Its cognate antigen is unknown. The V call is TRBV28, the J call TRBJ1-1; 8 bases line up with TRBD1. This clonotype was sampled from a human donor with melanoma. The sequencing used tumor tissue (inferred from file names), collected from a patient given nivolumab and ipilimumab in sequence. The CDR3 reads CASSFRGRSEAFF. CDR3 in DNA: TGTGCCAGCAGTTTCAGGGGGCGGTCTGAAGCTTTCTTT. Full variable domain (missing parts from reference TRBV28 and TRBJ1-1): DVKVTQSSRYLVKRTGEKVFLECVQDMDHENMFWYRQDPGLGLRLIYFSYDVKMKEKGDIPEGYSVSREKKERFSLILESASTNQTSMYLCASSFRGRSEAFFGQGTRLTVV.